The 4 T cell receptor beta chains given below trace back to one sample, sequenced in a study of human T cells and chemical hapten exposure. TCRdb re-called the 5' RACE reads with MiXCR, one entry per CDR3 protein. The data contain 110,000 to 150,000 distinct CDR3 sequences, 4.1% of them singletons. Whole blood, unfractionated, served as the material for total RNA extraction. The receptors derive from a female donor in good health.

In its sample, this clonotype was seen many times. The chain recombines TRBV3-1 with TRBJ1-2, with a weak D call TRBD1 (6 bases). V was cut by 4 bases and J by 8 bases, with 20 bases left in between. Germline lookup yields CDR1 LGHDT and CDR2 YNNKEL (reference sequence). The CDR3 is 15 residues long. Here the CDR3 DNA reads TGTGCCAGCAGCCCAGATAGCGGGACACTGAGAGGCTACACCTTC. Its protein is CASSPDSGTLRGYTF.

At least ten counts were recorded for this clonotype. The V gene is TRBV3-1, the J gene TRBJ2-3; D might be TRBD1 (6 bases). Trimming stripped 4 bases from V and 8 bases from J, with 19 bases between. Looked up from germline, CDR1 is LGHDT and CDR2 is YNNKEL (reference sequence). This CDR3 comprises 15 residues. CDR3: CASSPRGPDPGTQYF. Written as DNA, the CDR3 is TGTGCCAGCAGCCCCAGGGGCCCGGATCCGGGTACGCAGTATTTT.

This clonotype occurred many times. The chain is built from TRBV2 and TRBJ2-1, with D tentatively TRBD2 (6 bases). The CDR3 totals 13 residues. Trimming took 11 bases from V and 8 from J, leaving 19 bases between them. CDR1 is SNHLY, CDR2 FYNNEI, per germline. CDR3 protein: CAQPSGRGDEQFF. The CDR3 DNA follows: TGTGCCCAGCCCAGCGGGCGTGGCGATGAGCAGTTCTTC.

This clonotype was recorded at least ten times. The rearrangement links TRBV5-1 to TRBJ2-5, with a tentative D call TRBD1 (6 bases). The CDR3 is 14 residues long. CDR1 and CDR2 (germline): SGHRS, YFSETQ. Trimming left V 3 bases short and J 2 bases short, with 11 bases between. The CDR3 sequence: CASSSTGPQETQYF. The CDR3 DNA reads as TGCGCCAGCAGCTCGACAGGACCGCAAGAGACCCAGTACTTC.